Listed below are T cell receptor beta chains from one sample, sequenced in a study of T cell responses to AZD1222 COVID-19 vaccine. Sequencing used immunoSEQ multiplex PCR; TCRdb keeps in-frame clones, though not all of them. The repertoire holds some 120,000 clones, with roughly 88% as singletons. This material consisted of peripheral blood, taken on day 0 of AZD1222 vaccination. The receptors come from an adult in good health. The CDR3 runs from the conserved cysteine through the conserved F or W. Fields, in order: CDR3 DNA, CDR3 protein, clone size, V gene, J gene, D gene. D genes are given only for firm matches. Clone size, where shown, is once, few, many, or a class for clones that have expanded.

DNA: TGCGCCAGCAGCCAAGAAAGGCGCAGGGTTTCACCCCTCCACTTT; CDR3: CASSQERRRVSPLHF; size: .; V: TRBV4-3; J: TRBJ1-6; D: .
DNA: TGTGCCAGCAGCTCCCAGGGGTTCTCGAACACTGAAGCTTTCTTT; CDR3: CASSSQGFSNTEAFF; size: .; V: TRBV9; J: TRBJ1-1; D: .
DNA: TGCGCCAGCAGCTTGGCTGCCTGGGATACTGAAGCTTTCTTT; CDR3: CASSLAAWDTEAFF; size: .; V: TRBV5-1; J: TRBJ1-1; D: .
DNA: TGCAGTGCTAGAGAGCGATACGAGCAGTACTTC; CDR3: CSARERYEQYF; size: .; V: TRBV20-1; J: TRBJ2-7; D: .
DNA: TGTGCCAGCAGCTCCGATAGCAATCAGCCCCAGCATTTT; CDR3: CASSSDSNQPQHF; size: .; V: TRBV6-5; J: TRBJ1-5; D: .
DNA: TGTGCCAGCAGCCCCGGGCAGCCTAATGAAAAACTGTTTTTT; CDR3: CASSPGQPNEKLFF; size: .; V: TRBV7-9; J: TRBJ1-4; D: .
DNA: TGTGCCAGCAGCTCTCAGGGAGTAGGGGACGAGCAGTACTTC; CDR3: CASSSQGVGDEQYF; size: few; V: TRBV7-3; J: TRBJ2-7; D: .
DNA: TGTGCCAGTAGTATAGGCGGACGGAGGCAGCCCCAGCATTTT; CDR3: CASSIGGRRQPQHF; size: .; V: TRBV19; J: TRBJ1-5; D: .
DNA: TGTGCCAGCAGCTTAAGGACTAGCGCCTCCTACGAGCAGTACTTC; CDR3: CASSLRTSASYEQYF; size: .; V: TRBV11-2; J: TRBJ2-7; D: TRBD2
DNA: TGTGCCAGCACCCCCTGTGCGGACTCTGGAAACACCATATATTTT; CDR3: CASTPCADSGNTIYF; size: .; V: TRBV6-4; J: TRBJ1-3; D: .
DNA: TGTGCCAGCAGCCTCTCCCGGAATGAGCAGTTCTTC; CDR3: CASSLSRNEQFF; size: .; V: TRBV5-6; J: TRBJ2-1; D: .
DNA: TGTGCCAGCAGGTCCGGGACAGGGGGCACTGAAGCTTTCTTT; CDR3: CASRSGTGGTEAFF; size: .; V: TRBV6-5; J: TRBJ1-1; D: TRBD1
DNA: TGTGCCAGCAGCGTAGTGTCTAGCGGGGGACAAGAGACCCAGTACTTC; CDR3: CASSVVSSGGQETQYF; size: .; V: TRBV9; J: TRBJ2-5; D: TRBD2
DNA: TGTGCCAGCAGCCTTGGACAGGGCTACGAGCAGTACTTC; CDR3: CASSLGQGYEQYF; size: .; V: TRBV25-1; J: TRBJ2-7; D: TRBD1
DNA: TGTGCCAGCAGCCAATTCGGAGCCAGGGGTACTAACTATGGCTACACCTTC; CDR3: CASSQFGARGTNYGYTF; size: .; V: TRBV3-1/TRBV3-2; J: TRBJ1-2; D: .
DNA: TGTGCCAGCACCGACAGGGGGAAGGAAAAACTGTTTTTT; CDR3: CASTDRGKEKLFF; size: .; V: TRBV11-2; J: TRBJ1-4; D: TRBD1
DNA: TGTGCCACCGCCTCGACCGCCGAGGGAGATACGCAGTATTTT; CDR3: CATASTAEGDTQYF; size: .; V: TRBV24-1; J: TRBJ2-3; D: .
DNA: TGTGCCAGTAGTACCCAGGTCAGGGTAGGGAACACTGAAGCTTTCTTT; CDR3: CASSTQVRVGNTEAFF; size: .; V: TRBV19; J: TRBJ1-1; D: .
DNA: TGTGCCAGCAGTTTCCGGACACCAAGCGAGCAGTACTTC; CDR3: CASSFRTPSEQYF; size: .; V: TRBV12-3/TRBV12-4; J: TRBJ2-7; D: .
DNA: TGTGCCAGCAGTTACGCGGGAGGAGGGGGTATACTGTACGAGCAGTACTTC; CDR3: CASSYAGGGGILYEQYF; size: .; V: TRBV6-2/TRBV6-3; J: TRBJ2-7; D: TRBD2
DNA: TGTGCCAGCAGCACGACAGGGGGGAGCTCTGGAAACACCATATATTTT; CDR3: CASSTTGGSSGNTIYF; size: .; V: TRBV9; J: TRBJ1-3; D: TRBD1
DNA: TGCGCCAGCAGCTTAGGGCGACGGAATGAGCAGTTCTTC; CDR3: CASSLGRRNEQFF; size: .; V: TRBV5-1; J: TRBJ2-1; D: .
DNA: TGTGCCAGCAGTTATTTCCCGGGACAGACGAACACTGAAGCTTTCTTT; CDR3: CASSYFPGQTNTEAFF; size: .; V: TRBV2; J: TRBJ1-1; D: TRBD1
DNA: TGTGCTAGTGGCCGGGCCGAGGGTAATTCACCCCTCCACTTT; CDR3: CASGRAEGNSPLHF; size: .; V: TRBV12-5; J: TRBJ1-6; D: .
DNA: TGTGCCAGCAGCTTAACTAGCGCTCGAGAGACCCAGTACTTC; CDR3: CASSLTSARETQYF; size: .; V: TRBV5-8; J: TRBJ2-5; D: TRBD2
DNA: TGTGCCAGCAGCGTGGCAGGGCGAACTGAAGCTTTCTTT; CDR3: CASSVAGRTEAFF; size: once; V: TRBV5-6; J: TRBJ1-1; D: .
DNA: TGTGCCAGCAGCGTGGACGGGAGCTACGAGCAGTACTTC; CDR3: CASSVDGSYEQYF; size: .; V: TRBV9; J: TRBJ2-7; D: .